This T cell receptor beta chain was identified in a study of shared clonotypes between healthy human individuals. Authors' data handling: Junction-only sequences without quality scores were provided by ImmunoSEQ, so filtering was different. The table came from immunoSEQ multiplex PCR; TCRdb's copy has only in-frame clones and leaves some out. From that table come the V and J calls and clone size; the DNA was used to work out D and trimming. The sample includes roughly 1,500,000 clones, roughly 98.5% seen only once; the top ten take 0.36%. The CDR3 length is 15 residues. In germline, CDR1 is LNHDA, CDR2 SQIVND (reference sequence). V lost 5 bases and J lost 2; bases outside the gene matches: 6. Study observations and caveats: Only blood was sampled; tissue repertoires likely differ. Compared with clonotypes that all four donors shared, non-shared clonotypes had lower generation probabilities. A few donors had 5% to 6% of their naive CD4 clonotypes in common.

With regard to this clone: Its antigen is not known.

The receptor comes from a man aged 25-45 years in good health. The V call is TRBV19, the J call TRBJ2-5, with 9 bases that match TRBD2. Sequencing was done on a sample of naive CD4+ T cells sorted from blood. Regarding subset: CD45RA+ positively selected. The CDR3 sequence: CASSRGRGEQETQYF. In DNA form, the CDR3 reads TGTGCCAGTAGTCGCGGGAGGGGCGAACAAGAGACCCAGTACTTC.